This TCR beta chain is from a study of T cell responses to AZD1222 COVID-19 vaccine. Details on this clone: Its antigen is unknown.

Study-wide results and caveats: Recipients of AZD1222 seropositive at baseline numbered only five or six.

The germline V gene encodes CDR1 SGHRS and CDR2 YFSETQ. Germline trimming cut 0 bases from V and 2 bases from J; bases unmatched to any gene: 1. CDR3 length: 16 residues. Sequencing used immunoSEQ multiplex PCR; TCRdb keeps in-frame clones, though not all of them. Of about 96,000 clones in the sample, 80% to 90% are singletons; the top ten hold 1.6%. The TCR originated in an adult in good health. The input for sequencing was peripheral blood, taken on day 0 of AZD1222 vaccination. The V call is TRBV5-1, the J call TRBJ2-1; the match to TRBD1 covers 11 bases. The CDR3 nucleotides are TGCGCCAGCAGCTTGGAGGGACAGGGGGCCTACAATGAGCAGTTCTTC. Translation: CASSLEGQGAYNEQFF.